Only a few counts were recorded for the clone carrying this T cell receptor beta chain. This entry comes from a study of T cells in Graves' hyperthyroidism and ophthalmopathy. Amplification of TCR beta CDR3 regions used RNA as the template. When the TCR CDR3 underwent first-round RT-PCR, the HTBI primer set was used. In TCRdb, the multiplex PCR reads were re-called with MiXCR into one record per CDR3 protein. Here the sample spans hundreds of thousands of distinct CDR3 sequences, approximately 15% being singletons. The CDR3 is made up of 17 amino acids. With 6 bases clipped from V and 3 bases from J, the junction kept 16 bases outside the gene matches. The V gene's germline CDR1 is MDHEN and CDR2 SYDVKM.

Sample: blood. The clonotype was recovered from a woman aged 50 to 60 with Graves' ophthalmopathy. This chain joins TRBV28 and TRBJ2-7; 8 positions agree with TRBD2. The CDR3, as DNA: TGTGCCAGCAGGCCTGGGGGGGGGGGGGCGGGAGGCTACGAGCAGTACTTC. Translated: CASRPGGGGAGGYEQYF. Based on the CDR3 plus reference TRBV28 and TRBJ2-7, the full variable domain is DVKVTQSSRYLVKRTGEKVFLECVQDMDHENMFWYRQDPGLGLRLIYFSYDVKMKEKGDIPEGYSVSREKKERFSLILESASTNQTSMYLCASRPGGGGAGGYEQYFGPGTRLTVT.